A single sample gave rise to the 10 T cell receptor beta chains below, sequenced in a study of identical twins. Using its own MiXCR run on the 5' RACE reads, TCRdb lists one record per CDR3 protein. Altogether approximately 280,000 distinct CDR3 sequences are present, approximately 8.5% being singletons, with the ten largest covering roughly 2.1%. These data also formed part of another study, on yellow fever vaccine responses in identical twins.

Input material: memory (CD45RO+) T cells sorted from blood. Receptor source: a woman aged 18-35 years in good health.

The CDR3 sequence: CASSRGQKETQYF. For the CDR3, the DNA is TGCGCCAGCAGCCGAGGACAGAAAGAGACCCAGTACTTC. The J gene is TRBJ2-5, the V gene TRBV5-1; the D gene is possibly TRBD1 (6 bases). Germline V gene data show CDR1 as SGHRS and CDR2 as YFSETQ. This CDR3 has 13 amino acids. V shed 4 bases and J shed 3 bases, with 10 bases lying between them.

This sequence joins TRBV7-6 and TRBJ2-1, with TRBD2 matching 9 bases. J was trimmed by 7 bases and V by 5 bases; bases with no gene match: 15. Looked up from germline, CDR1 is SGHVS and CDR2 is FNYEAQ. The CDR3 consists of 17 residues. The CDR3 here is CASSRLIRASGDNEQFF. The CDR3 DNA is TGTGCCAGCAGCCGCCTGATAAGGGCTAGCGGGGATAATGAGCAGTTCTTC.

The genes are TRBV6-5 and TRBJ2-3, with 9 bases lining up with TRBD2. Germline V lookup: CDR1 MNHEY, CDR2 SVGAGI. The CDR3 extends over 16 amino acids. Losses at the gene ends were 0 bases for V and 8 bases for J; bases not matched to a gene: 9. The CDR3 DNA reads as TGTGCCAGCAGTTACTCGCCTAGCGGGAAGGGGGGTACGCAGTATTTT. Amino acid sequence: CASSYSPSGKGGTQYF.

In this sample, this clonotype turned up many times. The chain links TRBV28 to TRBJ2-7; a possible D gene is TRBD1 (5 bases). The CDR3 has 14 amino acids. In germline, CDR1 is MDHEN, CDR2 SYDVKM. V was cut by 3 bases and J by 4 bases, with 13 bases left in between. CDR3 DNA sequence: TGTGCCAGCAGTTTGCCAGGGTCGCTATACGAGCAGTACTTC. Translated: CASSLPGSLYEQYF.

This clonotype was counted between two and nine times. This chain joins TRBV9 and TRBJ1-5, with a weak D call TRBD1 (5 bases). There are 13 residues in the CDR3. V lost 0 bases and J lost 7, with 8 bases in between. Germline-derived CDR1 and CDR2 are SGDLS and YYNGEE. The CDR3 DNA is TGTGCCAGCAGCGTAGATGGGGGACAGCCCCAGCATTTT. Protein product: CASSVDGGQPQHF.

This clonotype came up a few times. The V gene is TRBV25-1, the J gene TRBJ1-1; possible D gene TRBD1, 5 bases. V was clipped by 7 bases and J by 4 bases, with 19 bases between them. Looked up from germline, CDR1 is MGHDK and CDR2 is SYGVNS. The CDR3 totals 15 residues. Here the CDR3 DNA reads TGTGCCAGCAAAGCCCCCGTGGGGCGAGGCACTGAAGCTTTCTTT. Amino acid sequence: CASKAPVGRGTEAFF.

Only a few counts were recorded for this clonotype. The chain employs TRBV28 and TRBJ2-1; the match to TRBD1 covers 11 bases. CDR3 length equals 16 residues. V was clipped by 6 bases and J by 8 bases; unmatched bases: 12. The germline V gene has CDR1 MDHEN and CDR2 SYDVKM. CDR3 nucleotides: TGTGCCAGCAGCACGCCCGGGACAGGGGGATGGGATGAGCAGTTCTTC. Residues: CASSTPGTGGWDEQFF.

The chain carries TRBV29-1 and TRBJ2-3; D perhaps matches TRBD1 (5 bases). Trimming stripped 1 base from V and 2 bases from J, with 10 bases between. This CDR3 spans 14 amino acids. Germline V gene lookup returns CDR1 SQVTM and CDR2 ANQGSEA. DNA for the CDR3: TGCAGCGTTGAAGCCCAGGGCTTCACAGATACGCAGTATTTT. Encoded protein: CSVEAQGFTDTQYF.

This clonotype occurred many times. The chain employs TRBV4-1 and TRBJ1-5; tentative D call: TRBD1 (6 bases). This CDR3 contains 15 residues. V lost 0 bases and J 9 bases, leaving 15 bases between the germline ends. Germline CDR1 and CDR2: MGHRA and YSYEKL. In DNA form, the CDR3 reads TGCGCCAGCAGCCAAGAGTATTCCGGGGGCAGGCCCCAGCATTTT. Its translation: CASSQEYSGGRPQHF.

Ten or more counts support this clonotype. This chain connects TRBV5-1 to TRBJ1-2; D gene ambiguous. Deletions cut 0 bases from V and 1 base from J, with 7 bases between. Germline-derived CDR1 and CDR2 are SGHRS and YFSETQ. There are 14 residues in the CDR3. The CDR3 is CASSLDAYNYGYTF. The CDR3, as DNA: TGCGCCAGCAGCTTGGACGCCTATAACTATGGCTACACCTTC.